This T cell receptor (beta chain) was profiled in a study of patients and donors after allogeneic stem cell transplantation. TCRdb itself ran the RT-PCR reads through MiXCR, one entry per CDR3 protein. The data show 800,000 to 1,000,000 distinct CDR3 sequences, roughly 18% seen once. This CDR3 has 17 amino acids. The germline CDR1 and CDR2 sequences are MNHEY and SVGAGI. The junction had 7 bases not matched to a gene; V was cut back by 2 bases and J by 2 bases. The clonotype comes from a human donor who was either an allogeneic HSCT recipient or a stem cell or donor lymphocyte infusion donor (not recorded which). It is not recorded whose cells these are; they may come from a transplant donor. Sequencing used blood, either unsorted or a sorted T cell fraction (not recorded which). The chain recombines TRBV6-5 with TRBJ1-3; 9 nucleotides agree with TRBD1. The CDR3 nucleotides are TGTGCCAGCAGTTACACAATCGGGACAGGGACTGGAAACACCATATATTTT. Amino acids: CASSYTIGTGTGNTIYF.